This T cell receptor (beta chain) comes out of a study of T cell repertoires and HLA-DP antigens. At the level of the study: One stimulator alloantigen differed from self by one groove amino acid; the other by ten. Study-wide results and limits: No separate analysis of naive versus memory CD4+ cells was done. Responder cells were total CD4+ cells with a HeLa antigen-presenting system.

The CDR3 spans 15 residues. V was clipped by 6 bases and J by 1 base, with 16 bases between them. Per germline, CDR1 MNHEY and CDR2 SVGAGI. The data were produced by immunoSEQ multiplex PCR, yet TCRdb's version contains in-frame clones alone and is incomplete. The repertoire holds around 100,000 clones, with 80% to 95% as singletons. As for this clone: Its specificity is not known.

CD4+ T cells, purified by negative selection, averaged about 98% purity. The chain couples TRBV6-5 to TRBJ2-7, with TRBD1 as a possible D gene (6 bases). Sequenced material: CD4+ T cells from PBMCs. The source of this sequence is a woman under 30 in good health and CMV-seronegative. The CDR3, as DNA: TGTGCCAGCAGGGGGTTAGGGACATCTTCCTACGAGCAGTACTTC. This gives the protein CASRGLGTSSYEQYF.